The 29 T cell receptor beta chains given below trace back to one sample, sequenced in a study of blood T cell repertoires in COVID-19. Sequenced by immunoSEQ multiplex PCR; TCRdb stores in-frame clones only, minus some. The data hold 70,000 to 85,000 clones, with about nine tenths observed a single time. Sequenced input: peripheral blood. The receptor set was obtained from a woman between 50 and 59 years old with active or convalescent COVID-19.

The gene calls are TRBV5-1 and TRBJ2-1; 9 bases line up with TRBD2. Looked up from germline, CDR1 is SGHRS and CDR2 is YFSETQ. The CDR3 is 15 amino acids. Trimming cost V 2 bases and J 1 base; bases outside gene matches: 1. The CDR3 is CASSLSGRSYNEQFF. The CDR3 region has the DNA TGCGCCAGCAGCTTAAGCGGGAGGTCCTACAATGAGCAGTTCTTC.

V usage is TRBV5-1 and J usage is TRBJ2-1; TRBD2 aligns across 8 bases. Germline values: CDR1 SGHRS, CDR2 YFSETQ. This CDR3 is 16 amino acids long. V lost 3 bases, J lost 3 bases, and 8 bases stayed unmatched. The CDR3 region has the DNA TGCGCCAGCAGCTCCTGGAGCGGGGGAAGCTACAATGAGCAGTTCTTC. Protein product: CASSSWSGGSYNEQFF. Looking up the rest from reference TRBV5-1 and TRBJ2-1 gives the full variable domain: KAGVTQTPRYLIKTRGQQVTLSCSPISGHRSVSWYQQTPGQGLQFLFEYFSETQRNKGNFPGRFSGRQFSNSRSEMNVSTLELGDSALYLCASSSWSGGSYNEQFFGPGTRLTVL.

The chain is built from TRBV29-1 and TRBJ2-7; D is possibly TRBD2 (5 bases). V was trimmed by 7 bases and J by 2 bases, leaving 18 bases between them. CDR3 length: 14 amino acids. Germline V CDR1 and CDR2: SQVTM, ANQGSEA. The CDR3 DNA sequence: TGCAGCGCCCGGGGAGACGGAAAGACCTACGAGCAGTACTTC. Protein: CSARGDGKTYEQYF.

The DNA of the CDR3 is TGTGCCTGGAGTGAACAGCACTACTATGGCTACACCTTC. Translation: CAWSEQHYYGYTF. The chain recombines TRBV30 with TRBJ1-2; D not certain. CDR3 length: 13 amino acids. Germline values: CDR1 GTSNPN, CDR2 SVGIG (reference sequence). V was trimmed by 1 base and J by 3 bases, leaving 9 bases between them.

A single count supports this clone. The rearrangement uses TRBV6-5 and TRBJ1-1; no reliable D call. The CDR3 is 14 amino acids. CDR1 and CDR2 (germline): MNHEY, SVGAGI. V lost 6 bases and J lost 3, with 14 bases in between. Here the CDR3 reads CASSPTGRDTEAFF. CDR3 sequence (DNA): TGTGCCAGCAGCCCGACGGGGAGGGACACTGAAGCTTTCTTT.

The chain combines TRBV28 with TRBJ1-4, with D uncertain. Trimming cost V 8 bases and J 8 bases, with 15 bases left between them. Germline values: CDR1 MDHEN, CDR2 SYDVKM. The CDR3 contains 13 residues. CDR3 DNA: TGTGCCAGCTGGTGGAGAGATGGGGAAAAACTGTTTTTT. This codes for CASWWRDGEKLFF.

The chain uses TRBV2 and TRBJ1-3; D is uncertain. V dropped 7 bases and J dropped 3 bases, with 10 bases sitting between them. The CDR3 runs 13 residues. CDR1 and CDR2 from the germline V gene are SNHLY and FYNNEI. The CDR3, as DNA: TGTGCCAGCACCCCCAGTTATGGAAACACCATATATTTT. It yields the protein CASTPSYGNTIYF.

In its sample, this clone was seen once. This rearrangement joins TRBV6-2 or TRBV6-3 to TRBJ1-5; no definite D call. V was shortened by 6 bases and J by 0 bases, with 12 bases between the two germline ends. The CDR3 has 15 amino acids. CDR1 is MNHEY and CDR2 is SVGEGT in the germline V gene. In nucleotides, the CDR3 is TGTGCCAGCAGCCTTGAGGGTTATAGCAATCAGCCCCAGCATTTT. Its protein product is CASSLEGYSNQPQHF.

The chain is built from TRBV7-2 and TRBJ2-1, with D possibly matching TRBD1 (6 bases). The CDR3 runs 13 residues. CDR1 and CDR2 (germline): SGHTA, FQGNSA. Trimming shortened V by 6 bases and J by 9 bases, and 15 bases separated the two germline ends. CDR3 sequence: CASRNNIQGEQFF. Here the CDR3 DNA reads TGTGCCAGCAGAAACAACATACAGGGTGAGCAGTTCTTC.

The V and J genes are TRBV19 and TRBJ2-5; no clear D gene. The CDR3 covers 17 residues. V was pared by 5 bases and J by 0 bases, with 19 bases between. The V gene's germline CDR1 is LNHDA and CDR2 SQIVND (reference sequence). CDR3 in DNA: TGTGCCAGTAGTCGCGCCGTGAGAAGAGTGTACCAAGAGACCCAGTACTTC. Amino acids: CASSRAVRRVYQETQYF.

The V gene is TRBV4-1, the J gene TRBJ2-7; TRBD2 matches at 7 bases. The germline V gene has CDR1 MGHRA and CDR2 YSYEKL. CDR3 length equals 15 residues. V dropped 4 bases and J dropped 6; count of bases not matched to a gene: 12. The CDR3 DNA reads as TGCGCCAGCAGCCTTCGAGAGAGCGGGGAGGGCGAGCAGTACTTC. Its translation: CASSLRESGEGEQYF.

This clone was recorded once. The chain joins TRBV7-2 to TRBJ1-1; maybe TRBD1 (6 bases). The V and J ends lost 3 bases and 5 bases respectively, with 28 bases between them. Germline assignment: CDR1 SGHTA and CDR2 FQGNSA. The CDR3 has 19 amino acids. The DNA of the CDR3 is TGTGCCAGCAGCTTGTACGTACGGCCACCTACAGGGAGAGAGACTGAAGCTTTCTTT. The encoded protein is CASSLYVRPPTGRETEAFF.

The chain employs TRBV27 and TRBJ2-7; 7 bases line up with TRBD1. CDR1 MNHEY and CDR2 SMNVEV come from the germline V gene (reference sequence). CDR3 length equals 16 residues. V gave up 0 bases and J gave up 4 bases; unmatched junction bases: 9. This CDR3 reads CASSLSDQQGRYEQYF. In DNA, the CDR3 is TGTGCCAGCAGTTTATCGGATCAACAGGGGCGATACGAGCAGTACTTC.

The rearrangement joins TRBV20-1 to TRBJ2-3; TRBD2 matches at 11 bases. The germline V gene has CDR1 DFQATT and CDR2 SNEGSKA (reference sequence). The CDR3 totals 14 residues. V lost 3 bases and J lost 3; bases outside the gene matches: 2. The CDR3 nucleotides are TGCAGTGCTAGTCTAGCGGGGGGAACAGATACGCAGTATTTT. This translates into CSASLAGGTDTQYF.

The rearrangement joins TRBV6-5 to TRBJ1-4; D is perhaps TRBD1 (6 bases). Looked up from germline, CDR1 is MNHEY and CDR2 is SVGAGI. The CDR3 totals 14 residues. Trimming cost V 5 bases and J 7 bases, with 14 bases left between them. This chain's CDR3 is CASSTNRVLEKLFF. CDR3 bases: TGTGCCAGCAGTACAAACAGGGTGCTTGAAAAACTGTTTTTT.

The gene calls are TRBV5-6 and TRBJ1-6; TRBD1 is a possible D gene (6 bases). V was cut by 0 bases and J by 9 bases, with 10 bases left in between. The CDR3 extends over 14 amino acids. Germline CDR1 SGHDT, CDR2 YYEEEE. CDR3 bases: TGTGCCAGCAGCTTGGGGGGGCCGGGTTCACCCCTCCACTTT. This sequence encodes CASSLGGPGSPLHF.

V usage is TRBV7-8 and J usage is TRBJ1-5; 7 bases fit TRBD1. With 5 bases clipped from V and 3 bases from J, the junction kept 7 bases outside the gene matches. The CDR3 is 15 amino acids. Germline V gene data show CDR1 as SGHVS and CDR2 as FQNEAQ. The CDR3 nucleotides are TGTGCCAGCAGCCTCCGGGGACAGCCCAATCAGCCCCAGCATTTT. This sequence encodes CASSLRGQPNQPQHF.

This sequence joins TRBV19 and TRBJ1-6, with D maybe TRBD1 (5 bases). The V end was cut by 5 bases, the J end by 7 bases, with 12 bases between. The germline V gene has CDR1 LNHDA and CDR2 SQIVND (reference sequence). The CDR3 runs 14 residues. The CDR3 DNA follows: TGTGCCAGTAGTCCCCAGGGAAGCAATTCACCCCTCCACTTT. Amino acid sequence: CASSPQGSNSPLHF.

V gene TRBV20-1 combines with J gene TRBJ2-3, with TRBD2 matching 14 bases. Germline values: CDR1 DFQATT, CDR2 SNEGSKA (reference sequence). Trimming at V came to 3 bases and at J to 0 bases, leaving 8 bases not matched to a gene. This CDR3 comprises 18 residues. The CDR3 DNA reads TGCAGTGCTAGTTCGCCGGGACTAGCGGGGGTCAGCACAGATACGCAGTATTTT. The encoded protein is CSASSPGLAGVSTDTQYF.

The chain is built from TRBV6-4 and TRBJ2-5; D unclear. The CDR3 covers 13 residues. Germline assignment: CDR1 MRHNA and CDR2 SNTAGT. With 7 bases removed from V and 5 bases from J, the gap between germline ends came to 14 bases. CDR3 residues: CASIPASRETQYF. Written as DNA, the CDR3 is TGTGCCAGCATACCTGCCTCTAGGGAGACCCAGTACTTC.

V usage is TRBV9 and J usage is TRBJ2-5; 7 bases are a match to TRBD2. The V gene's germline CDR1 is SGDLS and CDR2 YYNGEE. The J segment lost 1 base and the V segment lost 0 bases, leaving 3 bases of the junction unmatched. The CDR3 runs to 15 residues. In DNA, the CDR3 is TGTGCCAGCAGCGTAGGGGCTAGCGGCCAAGAGACCCAGTACTTC. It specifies CASSVGASGQETQYF. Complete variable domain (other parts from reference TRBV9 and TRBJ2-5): DSGVTQTPKHLITATGQRVTLRCSPRSGDLSVYWYQQSLDQGLQFLIQYYNGEERAKGNILERFSAQQFPDLHSELNLSSLELGDSALYFCASSVGASGQETQYFGPGTRLLVL.

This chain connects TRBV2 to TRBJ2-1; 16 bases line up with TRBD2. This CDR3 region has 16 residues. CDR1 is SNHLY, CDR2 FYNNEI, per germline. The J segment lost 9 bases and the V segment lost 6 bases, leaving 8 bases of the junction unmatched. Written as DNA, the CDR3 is TGTGCCAGCAGGGGCGGGACTAGCGGGGGGGCCGTTGAGCAGTTCTTC. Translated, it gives CASRGGTSGGAVEQFF.

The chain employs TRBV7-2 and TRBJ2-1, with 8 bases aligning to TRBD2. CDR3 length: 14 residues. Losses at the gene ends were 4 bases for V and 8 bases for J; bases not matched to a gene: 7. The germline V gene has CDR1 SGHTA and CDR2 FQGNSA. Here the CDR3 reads CASSSRGGQYEQFF. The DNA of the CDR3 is TGTGCCAGCAGCTCCCGGGGGGGCCAGTATGAGCAGTTCTTC. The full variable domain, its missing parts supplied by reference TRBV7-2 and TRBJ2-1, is GAGVSQSPSNKVTEKGKDVELRCDPISGHTALYWYRQSLGQGLEFLIYFQGNSAPDKSGLPSDRFSAERTGGSVSTLTIQRTQQEDSAVYLCASSSRGGQYEQFFGPGTRLTVL.

The CDR3 sequence: CATSDSGGTEAFF. The CDR3 coding sequence is TGTGCCACCAGTGATTCAGGGGGGACTGAAGCTTTCTTT. This chain links TRBV24-1 with TRBJ1-1; 7 bases fit TRBD1. Germline V gene lookup returns CDR1 KGHDR and CDR2 SFDVKD. The length of the CDR3 is 13 residues. The V and J ends lost 2 bases and 5 bases, in that order; junction bases with no gene match: 1.

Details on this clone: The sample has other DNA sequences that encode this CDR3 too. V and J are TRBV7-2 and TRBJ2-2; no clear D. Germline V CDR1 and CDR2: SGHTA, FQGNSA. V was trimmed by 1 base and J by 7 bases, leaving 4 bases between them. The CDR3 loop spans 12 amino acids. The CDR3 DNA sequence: TGTGCCAGCAGCTTAGGCGTCGGGGAGCTGTTTTTT. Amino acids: CASSLGVGELFF.

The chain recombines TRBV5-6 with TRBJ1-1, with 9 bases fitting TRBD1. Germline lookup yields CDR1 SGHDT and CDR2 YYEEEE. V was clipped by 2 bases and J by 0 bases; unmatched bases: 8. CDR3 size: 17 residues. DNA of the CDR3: TGTGCCAGCAGCTTACTGTCCGGGACAGGGATGAACACTGAAGCTTTCTTT. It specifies CASSLLSGTGMNTEAFF.

The CDR3 sequence: CASSLGTSGGADEQFF. CDR3 DNA: TGTGCCAGCAGCTTAGGGACTAGCGGGGGGGCAGATGAGCAGTTCTTC. The chain has TRBV7-3 and TRBJ2-1; 16 bases align to TRBD2. This CDR3 comprises 16 residues. The J segment lost 8 bases and the V segment lost 2 bases, leaving 3 bases of the junction unmatched. From germline, CDR1 is SGHTA and CDR2 FQGTGA.

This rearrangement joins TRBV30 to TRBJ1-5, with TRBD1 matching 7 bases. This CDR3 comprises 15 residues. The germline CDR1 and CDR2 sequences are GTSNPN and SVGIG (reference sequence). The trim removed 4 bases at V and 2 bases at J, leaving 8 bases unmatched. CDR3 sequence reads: CAWTLPGQGNQPQHF. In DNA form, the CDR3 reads TGTGCCTGGACTCTTCCCGGACAGGGCAATCAGCCCCAGCATTTT.

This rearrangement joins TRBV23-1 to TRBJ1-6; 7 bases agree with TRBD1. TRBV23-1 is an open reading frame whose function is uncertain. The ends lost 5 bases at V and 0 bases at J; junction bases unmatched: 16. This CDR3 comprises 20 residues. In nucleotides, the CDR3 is TGCGCCAGCAGTACCTTAGACAGGGACTCGTGGCGCTCCTATAATTCACCCCTCCACTTT. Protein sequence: CASSTLDRDSWRSYNSPLHF.